These T cell receptor beta chains were read from a single sample in a study of PD-1 blockade in mismatch repair-deficient tumors. Measured with immunoSEQ multiplex PCR; TCRdb has only the in-frame clones, and not every one. The top ten hold 3.3% of the sample, which has tens of thousands of clones, roughly three quarters seen once. Here the sequenced sample was peripheral blood, taken 4 weeks after starting pembrolizumab. These receptors came from an adult with mismatch repair-deficient cancer. Both conserved end residues are part of each CDR3. The D gene is left open where the match is weak. Expanded clones are given a class, and other clones once, few, many or no size at all.

j_call | v_call | d_call | clone_size | cdr3_aa | cdr3_nt
TRBJ2-3 | TRBV12-5 | - | once | CASGSRPGSTDTQYF | TGTGCTAGTGGTTCTCGCCCGGGAAGCACAGATACGCAGTATTTT
TRBJ1-5 | TRBV6-6 | - | - | CASRPQGNQPQHF | TGTGCCAGCAGGCCACAGGGAAATCAGCCCCAGCATTTT
TRBJ1-1 | TRBV5-3 | - | - | CARRKGGLNTEAFF | TGTGCCAGAAGGAAGGGGGGTTTAAACACTGAAGCTTTCTTT
TRBJ2-2 | TRBV14 | TRBD1 | - | CASSQDRLITGELFF | TGTGCCAGCAGCCAGGACAGGTTGATCACCGGGGAGCTGTTTTTT
TRBJ1-1 | TRBV5-1 | TRBD1 | - | CASSWGTGNTEAFF | TGCGCCAGCAGCTGGGGGACAGGGAACACTGAAGCTTTCTTT
TRBJ2-7 | TRBV2 | - | - | CASSDGSLYEQYF | TGTGCCAGCAGTGATGGGAGCCTCTACGAGCAGTACTTC
TRBJ2-3 | TRBV4-3 | TRBD1 | - | CASSNGQGHTDTQYF | TGCGCCAGCAGCAATGGACAGGGACACACAGATACGCAGTATTTT
TRBJ2-5 | TRBV7-7 | TRBD1 | - | CASSLAGGWETQYF | TGTGCTAGCAGCTTGGCAGGGGGTTGGGAGACCCAGTACTTC
TRBJ2-7 | TRBV4-3 | TRBD2 | - | CASSQGTSLTYEQYF | TGCGCCAGCAGCCAAGGGACTAGCCTTACCTACGAGCAGTACTTC
TRBJ2-5 | TRBV7-3 | - | - | CASSRALDATQYF | TGTGCCAGCAGCCGGGCCTTAGACGCGACCCAGTACTTC
TRBJ2-1 | TRBV5-6 | - | - | CASTMDWSSSYNEQFF | TGTGCCAGCACCATGGACTGGTCTTCCTCCTACAATGAGCAGTTCTTC
TRBJ2-2 | TRBV7-8 | - | few | CASSPVSQDFAGELFF | TGTGCCAGCAGCCCCGTTTCACAGGACTTTGCCGGGGAGCTGTTTTTT
TRBJ1-4 | TRBV6-1 | - | - | CASSLTSSKGEKLFF | TGTGCCAGCAGCCTAACATCCTCGAAGGGTGAAAAACTGTTTTTT
TRBJ2-7 | TRBV19 | TRBD2 | few | CASSKGGSSYEQYF | TGTGCCAGTAGTAAGGGCGGGAGTTCTTACGAGCAGTACTTC
TRBJ2-3 | TRBV9 | TRBD2 | - | CASSLRDGVAGTQYF | TGTGCCAGCAGCTTGCGGGACGGAGTAGCGGGTACGCAGTATTTT
TRBJ2-1 | TRBV7-7 | TRBD2 | - | CASTPSAGSNEQFF | TGTGCTAGCACCCCGTCAGCGGGATCGAATGAGCAGTTCTTC
TRBJ2-5 | TRBV6-5 | - | - | CASSPGRETQYF | TGTGCCAGCAGCCCTGGGAGGGAGACCCAGTACTTC
TRBJ2-2 | TRBV19 | TRBD1 | - | CASSSAPGQGVSGELFF | TGTGCCAGTAGTAGCGCACCGGGACAGGGGGTATCCGGGGAGCTGTTTTTT
TRBJ2-1 | TRBV28 | TRBD2 | - | CASSLQREYNEQFF | TGTGCCAGCAGTTTGCAGCGGGAGTACAATGAGCAGTTCTTC
TRBJ2-5 | TRBV7-7 | - | - | CASSFGPGGAETQYF | TGTGCTAGCAGCTTTGGACCTGGGGGAGCAGAGACCCAGTACTTC
TRBJ1-2 | TRBV6-6 | - | few | CASSYSPTNYGYTF | TGTGCCAGCAGTTACTCGCCAACTAACTATGGCTACACCTTC
TRBJ2-7 | TRBV11-2 | - | - | CASSLGVLDSPKMEQYF | TGTGCCAGCAGCTTAGGAGTTCTGGACAGTCCCAAGATGGAGCAGTACTTC
TRBJ1-2 | TRBV7-9 | - | - | CASSHLRTAARYGYTF | TGTGCCAGCAGTCACCTAAGGACAGCGGCTCGTTATGGCTACACCTTC
TRBJ1-2 | TRBV10-3 | - | - | CAISKGSYGYTF | TGTGCCATCTCAAAAGGGTCCTATGGCTACACCTTC
TRBJ1-2 | TRBV5-1 | TRBD1 | - | CASRDRGSYNYGYTF | TGCGCCAGCCGGGACAGGGGTTCTTACAACTATGGCTACACCTTC
TRBJ2-2 | TRBV30 | - | - | CAWTRQSNTGELFF | TGTGCCTGGACACGGCAGTCGAACACCGGGGAGCTGTTTTTT
TRBJ1-2 | TRBV7-2 | - | - | CASSFRGYGYTF | TGTGCCAGCAGCTTTAGGGGGTATGGCTACACCTTC
TRBJ2-3 | TRBV7-9 | - | - | CASSSTEGDTQYF | TGTGCCAGTTCTAGCACTGAGGGAGATACGCAGTATTTT
TRBJ2-6 | TRBV7-3 | - | - | CASSLSGVGANVLTF | TGTGCCAGCAGCTTATCAGGGGTTGGGGCCAACGTCCTGACTTTC
TRBJ1-5 | TRBV7-2 | TRBD1 | - | CASSLDRGRRSNQPQHF | TGTGCCAGCAGCCTAGACAGGGGGAGAAGGAGCAATCAGCCCCAGCATTTT
TRBJ2-7 | TRBV6-5 | TRBD2 | once | CASTPPGTSRTEQYF | TGTGCCAGCACCCCCCCAGGGACTAGTAGGACCGAGCAGTACTTC
TRBJ1-5 | TRBV7-2 | - | once | CASREPGTVGQPQHF | TGTGCCAGCAGGGAACCCGGTACAGTCGGGCAGCCCCAGCATTTT
TRBJ2-5 | TRBV7-6 | - | - | CASSLVGGDETQYF | TGTGCCAGCAGCTTAGTAGGGGGGGATGAGACCCAGTACTTC
TRBJ2-5 | TRBV9 | - | - | CASSPWGSQETQYF | TGTGCCAGCAGCCCCTGGGGGAGCCAAGAGACCCAGTACTTC
TRBJ1-2 | TRBV19 | TRBD1 | - | CASSIQGAANYGYTF | TGTGCCAGTAGTATACAGGGGGCAGCTAACTATGGCTACACCTTC
TRBJ1-1 | TRBV11-3 | - | - | CASSPGTMVNTEAFF | TGTGCCAGCAGCCCGGGGACCATGGTGAACACTGAAGCTTTCTTT
TRBJ1-2 | TRBV9 | - | - | CASSVDQGGYGYTF | TGTGCCAGCAGCGTAGATCAGGGCGGCTATGGCTACACCTTC
TRBJ1-5 | TRBV6-5 | TRBD1 | few | CASSGRTGDQPQHF | TGTGCCAGCAGTGGTCGGACAGGGGATCAGCCCCAGCATTTT
TRBJ2-3 | TRBV4-1 | - | once | CASSPILTRLADTQYF | TGCGCCAGCAGCCCGATTCTGACCCGGCTGGCAGATACGCAGTATTTT
TRBJ1-1 | TRBV20-1 | - | - | CSATANTEAFF | TGCAGTGCTACGGCGAACACTGAAGCTTTCTTT
TRBJ1-2 | TRBV5-1 | - | - | CASSLVAGNYGYTF | TGCGCCAGCAGCTTGGTTGCAGGAAACTATGGCTACACCTTC
TRBJ1-4 | TRBV5-6 | TRBD1 | - | CASSLSGGQEKLFF | TGTGCCAGCAGCTTGTCAGGGGGCCAAGAAAAACTGTTTTTT
TRBJ1-2 | TRBV18 | TRBD1 | - | CASSSEGAYYGYTF | TGTGCCAGCTCTTCCGAGGGGGCCTACTATGGCTACACCTTC
TRBJ1-1 | TRBV6-5 | - | - | CASSVKDGNTEAFF | TGTGCCAGCAGTGTTAAGGACGGGAACACTGAAGCTTTCTTT
TRBJ2-2 | TRBV28 | - | - | CASSPPRGAGGELFF | TGTGCCAGCAGCCCGCCCCGGGGCGCGGGTGGGGAGCTGTTTTTT
TRBJ2-5 | TRBV5-1 | TRBD1 | - | CASTQAGTGEETQYF | TGCGCCAGCACCCAAGCCGGGACAGGGGAAGAGACCCAGTACTTC
TRBJ1-1 | TRBV27 | - | - | CASSSRGLQGHPEAFF | TGTGCCAGCAGTTCCCGGGGACTTCAAGGCCATCCTGAAGCTTTCTTT
TRBJ1-1 | TRBV30 | TRBD1 | - | CAWRGGQGGWGTEAFF | TGTGCCTGGAGGGGTGGACAGGGTGGTTGGGGCACTGAAGCTTTCTTT
TRBJ2-1 | TRBV9 | TRBD2 | - | CASSVTSGKGEQFF | TGTGCCAGCAGCGTTACTAGCGGGAAGGGGGAGCAGTTCTTC
TRBJ1-2 | TRBV19 | TRBD1 | once | CASSIRGRNYGYTF | TGTGCCAGTAGTATAAGGGGGCGGAACTATGGCTACACCTTC
TRBJ1-2 | TRBV30 | - | - | CAWSVGIVYGYTF | TGTGCCTGGAGTGTGGGGATCGTTTATGGCTACACCTTC
TRBJ1-4 | TRBV14 | - | - | CASSSGNEKLFF | TGTGCCAGCAGTTCTGGGAATGAAAAACTGTTTTTT